Listed below are T cell receptor beta chains from one sample, sequenced in a study of T cells in localized non-small cell lung cancer. Assay: immunoSEQ multiplex PCR; the TCRdb copy retains only in-frame clones and omits some. This sample has roughly 64,000 clones, with more than 80% found just once. The sample consisted of PBMCs, taken before any cancer treatment. These receptors were obtained from a man between 35 and 75 years old with stage II lung adenocarcinoma. Both conserved end residues are part of each CDR3. The D gene is left open where the match is weak. A row's size may be missing; if present it is once, few, many or a size class.

J,size,D,V,CDR3,DNA
TRBJ1-2,.,.,TRBV23-1,CASSQSSLRTPYGYTF,TGCGCCAGCAGTCAATCGAGTCTCCGTACCCCTTATGGCTACACCTTC
TRBJ1-1,.,TRBD1,TRBV7-6,CASSIQGAGEAFF,TGTGCCAGCAGCATCCAGGGGGCCGGTGAAGCTTTCTTT
TRBJ1-5,.,.,TRBV19,CASSILGDTDQPQHF,TGTGCCAGTAGTATTCTTGGGGACACCGATCAGCCCCAGCATTTT
TRBJ1-1,.,.,TRBV6-5,CASSRRENTEAFF,TGTGCCAGCAGTCGCCGGGAGAACACTGAAGCTTTCTTT
TRBJ1-2,.,.,TRBV25-1,CASSERGYGYTF,TGTGCCAGCAGTGAGAGGGGTTATGGCTACACCTTC
TRBJ1-2,.,TRBD1,TRBV6-5,CASRWGQDIGYGYTF,TGTGCCAGCAGGTGGGGACAGGATATTGGCTATGGCTACACCTTC
TRBJ2-7,medium-sized,TRBD2,TRBV25-1,CASSDGTSGSYEQYF,TGTGCCAGCAGTGATGGTACTAGCGGGTCCTACGAGCAGTACTTC
TRBJ2-7,.,.,TRBV5-4,CASNEGMDPYEQYF,TGTGCCAGCAACGAAGGGATGGACCCCTACGAGCAGTACTTC
TRBJ2-2,few,TRBD2,TRBV9,CASSAKLAGARGELFF,TGTGCCAGCAGCGCAAAACTAGCGGGAGCTCGCGGGGAGCTGTTTTTT
TRBJ1-1,.,TRBD1,TRBV9,CASSVEGTANTEAFF,TGTGCCAGCAGCGTAGAAGGGACAGCTAACACTGAAGCTTTCTTT
TRBJ1-2,.,.,TRBV2,CASKGGPNNSGYTF,TGTGCCAGCAAGGGGGGACCTAACAACTCTGGCTACACCTTC
TRBJ2-1,.,.,TRBV6-1,CASSEQRVSYNEQFF,TGTGCCAGCAGTGAACAGAGGGTCTCCTACAATGAGCAGTTCTTC
TRBJ1-2,.,.,TRBV5-1,CASSLEQKGYGYTF,TGCGCCAGCAGCTTGGAACAGAAAGGCTATGGCTACACCTTC
TRBJ1-5,.,TRBD1,TRBV6-5,CASRTTGGGYQPQHF,TGTGCCAGCAGAACGACAGGGGGAGGTTACCAGCCCCAGCATTTT
TRBJ1-1,.,.,TRBV30,CAWNPRGGNTEAFF,TGTGCCTGGAACCCCCGGGGGGGTAATACTGAAGCTTTCTTT
TRBJ1-5,.,.,TRBV29-1,CSVTPAGFDQPQHF,TGCAGCGTTACCCCGGCCGGGTTCGATCAGCCCCAGCATTTT
TRBJ2-7,.,.,TRBV12-5,CASGSNYEQYF,TGTGCTAGTGGTTCCAACTACGAGCAGTACTTC
TRBJ2-3,.,.,TRBV30,CAWSGDTQYF,TGTGCCTGGTCTGGGGATACGCAGTATTTT
TRBJ1-4,.,.,TRBV7-9,CASSFEAGVGEKLFF,TGTGCCAGCAGCTTCGAGGCAGGGGTTGGTGAAAAACTGTTTTTT
TRBJ2-1,.,.,TRBV4-3,CASSQELSSYNEQFF,TGCGCCAGCAGCCAAGAACTCAGCTCCTACAATGAGCAGTTCTTC
TRBJ1-2,.,.,TRBV29-1,CSVEMGGQGMRGYTF,TGCAGCGTTGAAATGGGGGGGCAGGGGATGCGCGGCTACACCTTC
TRBJ1-1,.,.,TRBV12-5,CASGTLTANTEAFF,TGTGCTAGTGGTACCCTGACAGCGAACACTGAAGCTTTCTTT
TRBJ2-1,once,.,TRBV18,CASSPPGLRGANEQFF,TGTGCCAGCTCACCACCCGGCCTCCGTGGAGCCAATGAGCAGTTCTTC
TRBJ1-5,.,.,TRBV7-9,CASSVDGSNQPQHF,TGTGCCAGCAGCGTCGACGGTAGCAATCAGCCCCAGCATTTT
TRBJ1-5,.,TRBD1,TRBV4-2,CASSQALTGNRQPQHF,TGTGCCAGCAGCCAAGCCTTGACAGGGAACCGCCAGCCCCAGCATTTT
TRBJ1-2,.,TRBD1,TRBV6-6,CASSRDSANYGYTF,TGTGCCAGCAGTCGGGACAGCGCTAACTATGGCTACACCTTC
TRBJ2-1,.,.,TRBV6-4,CASSQRGGFSYNEQFF,TGTGCCAGCAGTCAGAGGGGCGGGTTCTCCTACAATGAGCAGTTCTTC
TRBJ1-1,once,.,TRBV6-5,CASSFIRDTEAFF,TGTGCCAGCAGCTTTATCCGGGACACTGAAGCTTTCTTT
TRBJ2-1,.,.,TRBV19,CASSIVGEQFF,TGTGCCAGTTCTATAGTGGGTGAGCAGTTCTTC
TRBJ2-2,.,.,TRBV5-4,CASRLGNGELFF,TGTGCCAGCAGGCTGGGTAACGGGGAGCTGTTTTTT
TRBJ2-7,.,.,TRBV10-2,CASSGGGGPYEQYF,TGCGCCAGCAGTGGGGGGGGCGGGCCCTACGAGCAGTACTTC
TRBJ2-7,.,.,TRBV15,CATSRDRGYEQYF,TGTGCCACCAGCAGAGATAGGGGATACGAGCAGTACTTC
TRBJ2-2,.,.,TRBV5-4,CASSLAIRTGELFF,TGTGCCAGCAGCTTGGCCATTCGCACCGGGGAGCTGTTTTTT
TRBJ2-1,.,TRBD2,TRBV10-3,CAISAPLLAGAGNEQFF,TGTGCCATCAGCGCCCCCCTCTTAGCGGGAGCGGGCAATGAGCAGTTCTTC
TRBJ1-1,.,.,TRBV9,CASSWYTSSTEAFF,TGTGCCAGCAGCTGGTATACTTCCAGCACTGAAGCTTTCTTT
TRBJ1-1,.,.,TRBV5-6,CASSLGPVITLNTEAFF,TGTGCCAGCAGCTTAGGACCCGTGATAACCCTGAACACTGAAGCTTTCTTT
TRBJ2-7,.,.,TRBV7-2,CASSPLGDRAYEQYF,TGTGCCAGCAGCCCATTGGGGGACCGGGCCTACGAGCAGTACTTC
TRBJ2-5,.,TRBD2,TRBV5-1,CASSLVGGQETQYF,TGCGCCAGCAGCTTGGTCGGGGGGCAAGAGACCCAGTACTTC
TRBJ2-4,.,TRBD1,TRBV15,CATSGRPGGLQNIQYF,TGTGCCACCAGCGGGAGGCCAGGGGGCCTGCAAAACATTCAGTACTTC
TRBJ2-3,once,TRBD2,TRBV7-9,CASSWTSGSSVDTQYF,TGTGCCAGCAGCTGGACTAGCGGGAGTTCAGTAGATACGCAGTATTTT
TRBJ1-1,.,.,TRBV4-2,CASSQDLSAATITEAFF,TGTGCCAGCAGCCAAGACCTCAGCGCGGCGACGATCACTGAAGCTTTCTTT
TRBJ1-2,.,TRBD1,TRBV27,CASSLRDSRGYTF,TGTGCCAGCAGTCTCCGGGACAGTAGAGGCTACACCTTC
TRBJ2-3,.,.,TRBV7-6,CASSLGGTDTQYF,TGTGCCAGCAGCCTAGGGGGCACAGATACGCAGTATTTT
TRBJ2-3,.,.,TRBV10-3,CATSAGRASTDTQYF,TGTGCCACCTCAGCGGGCAGGGCTAGCACAGATACGCAGTATTTT
TRBJ2-7,.,.,TRBV5-6,CASSLGTTTYEQYF,TGTGCCAGCAGCTTGGGGACTACTACCTACGAGCAGTACTTC
TRBJ1-1,few,.,TRBV10-3,CAISDGGGVGTEAFF,TGTGCCATCAGTGATGGGGGAGGGGTGGGCACTGAAGCTTTCTTT
TRBJ2-5,.,.,TRBV6-1,CASSEAVMGQETQYF,TGTGCCAGCAGTGAAGCAGTTATGGGACAAGAGACCCAGTACTTC
TRBJ2-5,.,TRBD2,TRBV5-1,CASSLEAAGKETQYF,TGCGCCAGCAGCTTGGAGGCAGCGGGAAAAGAGACCCAGTACTTC
TRBJ1-5,.,.,TRBV5-6,CASTIGRGMGNQPQHF,TGTGCCAGCACCATCGGTCGGGGCATGGGCAATCAGCCCCAGCATTTT
TRBJ2-3,.,.,TRBV2,CASRARPSTDTQYF,TGTGCCAGCAGGGCCAGACCAAGCACAGATACGCAGTATTTT
TRBJ1-2,.,.,TRBV5-6,CASSLGTVDYGYTF,TGTGCCAGCAGCTTGGGGACAGTCGACTATGGCTACACCTTC
TRBJ1-5,.,TRBD1,TRBV29-1,CSVITGEQGQPQHF,TGCAGCGTTATCACAGGGGAGCAGGGTCAGCCCCAGCATTTT
TRBJ2-5,.,TRBD1,TRBV4-1,CASSPGTGVVETQYF,TGCGCCAGCAGCCCCGGGACAGGGGTTGTGGAGACCCAGTACTTC
TRBJ2-1,.,TRBD1,TRBV5-4,CASSYRQGVGQGYNEQFF,TGTGCCAGCAGCTACAGACAGGGGGTCGGCCAGGGTTACAATGAGCAGTTCTTC